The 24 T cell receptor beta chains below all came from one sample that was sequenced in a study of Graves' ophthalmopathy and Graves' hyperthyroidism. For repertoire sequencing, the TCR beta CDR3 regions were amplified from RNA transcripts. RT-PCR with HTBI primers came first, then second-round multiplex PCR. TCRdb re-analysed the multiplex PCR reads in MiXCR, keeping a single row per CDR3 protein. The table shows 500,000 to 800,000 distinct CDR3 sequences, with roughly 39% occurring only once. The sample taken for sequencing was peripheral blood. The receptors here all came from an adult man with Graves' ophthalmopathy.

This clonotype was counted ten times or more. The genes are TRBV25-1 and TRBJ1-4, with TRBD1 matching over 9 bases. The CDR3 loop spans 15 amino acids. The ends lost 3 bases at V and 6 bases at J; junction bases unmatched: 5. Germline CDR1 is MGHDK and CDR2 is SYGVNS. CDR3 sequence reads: CASSDVGQGYEKLFF. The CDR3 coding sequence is TGTGCCAGCAGTGATGTGGGACAGGGTTATGAAAAACTGTTTTTT.

This CDR3 is CASSYSGRSSYEQYF. DNA of the CDR3: TGCGCCAGCAGCTATAGCGGGAGGTCCTCCTACGAGCAGTACTTC. The chain uses TRBV4-3 and TRBJ2-7; 10 nucleotides match TRBD2. The CDR3 consists of 15 residues. J gave up 0 bases and V 5 bases, and 4 bases lay outside the gene matches. Per germline, CDR1 LGHNA and CDR2 YSLEER.

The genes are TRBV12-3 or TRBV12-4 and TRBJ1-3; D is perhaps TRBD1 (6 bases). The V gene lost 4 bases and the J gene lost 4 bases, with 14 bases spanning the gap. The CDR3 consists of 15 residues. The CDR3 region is CASSYGGAGGNTIYF. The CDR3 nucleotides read TGTGCCAGCAGTTATGGGGGGGCGGGAGGAAACACCATATATTTT.

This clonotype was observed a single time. This CDR3 is CSSGAHQETQYF. The CDR3 DNA reads as TGCAGCTCGGGCGCCCACCAAGAGACCCAGTACTTC. This chain connects TRBV29-1 to TRBJ2-5; D ambiguous. This CDR3 has 12 residues. V gave up 8 bases and J gave up 0 bases, with 10 bases separating them. CDR1 and CDR2 from the germline V gene are SQVTM and ANQGSEA.

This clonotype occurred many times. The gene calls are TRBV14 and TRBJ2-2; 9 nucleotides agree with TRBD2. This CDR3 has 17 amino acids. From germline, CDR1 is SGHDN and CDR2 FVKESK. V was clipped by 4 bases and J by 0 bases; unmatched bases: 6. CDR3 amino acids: CASSPVAGASNTGELFF. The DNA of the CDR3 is TGTGCCAGCAGCCCTGTAGCGGGAGCCTCGAACACCGGGGAGCTGTTTTTT.

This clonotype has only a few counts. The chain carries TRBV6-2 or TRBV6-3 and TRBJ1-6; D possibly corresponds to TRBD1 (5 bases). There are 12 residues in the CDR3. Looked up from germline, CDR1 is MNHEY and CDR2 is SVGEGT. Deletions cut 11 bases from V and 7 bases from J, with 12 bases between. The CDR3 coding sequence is TGTGCCGGGGGACGGCTGAATTCACCCCTCCACTTT. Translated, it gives CAGGRLNSPLHF.

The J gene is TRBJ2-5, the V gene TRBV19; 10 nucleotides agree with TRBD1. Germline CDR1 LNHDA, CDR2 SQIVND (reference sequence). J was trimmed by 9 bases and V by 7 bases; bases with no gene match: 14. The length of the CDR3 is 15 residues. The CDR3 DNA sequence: TGTGCCAGTACCATGACAGGGGGCGGGCATCAGCCCCAGTACTTC. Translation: CASTMTGGGHQPQYF.

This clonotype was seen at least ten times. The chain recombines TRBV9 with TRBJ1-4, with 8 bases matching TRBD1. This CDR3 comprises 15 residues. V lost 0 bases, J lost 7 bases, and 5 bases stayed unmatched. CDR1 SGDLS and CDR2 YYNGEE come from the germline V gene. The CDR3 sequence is CASSVAGDRSEKLFF. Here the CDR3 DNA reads TGTGCCAGCAGCGTAGCTGGGGACAGGAGTGAAAAACTGTTTTTT.

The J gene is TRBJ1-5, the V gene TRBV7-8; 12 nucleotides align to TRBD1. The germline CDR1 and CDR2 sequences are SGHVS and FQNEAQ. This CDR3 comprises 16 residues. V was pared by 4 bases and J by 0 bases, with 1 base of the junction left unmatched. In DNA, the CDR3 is TGTGCCAGCAGCTCGGGACAGGGGGCTAGCAATCAGCCCCAGCATTTT. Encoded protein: CASSSGQGASNQPQHF.

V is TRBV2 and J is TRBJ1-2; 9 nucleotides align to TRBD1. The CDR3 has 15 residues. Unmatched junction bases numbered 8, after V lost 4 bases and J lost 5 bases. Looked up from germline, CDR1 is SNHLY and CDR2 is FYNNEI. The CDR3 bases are TGTGCCAGCAGTGTGCCGACCGGGACAGGGTATGGCTACACCTTC. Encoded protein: CASSVPTGTGYGYTF.

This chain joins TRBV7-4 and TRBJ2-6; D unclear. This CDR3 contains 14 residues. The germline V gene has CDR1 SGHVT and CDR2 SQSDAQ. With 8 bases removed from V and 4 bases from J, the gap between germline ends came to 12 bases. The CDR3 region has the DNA TGTGCCAGCGCGGCCCTTGCGGGGGCCAACGTCCTGACTTTC. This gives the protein CASAALAGANVLTF.

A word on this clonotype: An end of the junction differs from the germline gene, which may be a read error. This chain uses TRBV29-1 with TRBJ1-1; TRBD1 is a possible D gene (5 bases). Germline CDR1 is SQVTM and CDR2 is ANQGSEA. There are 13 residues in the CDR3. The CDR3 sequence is CSADQGRNAEAFF. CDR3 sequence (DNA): TGCAGCGCAGACCAGGGCAGGAACGCTGAAGCTTTCTTT.

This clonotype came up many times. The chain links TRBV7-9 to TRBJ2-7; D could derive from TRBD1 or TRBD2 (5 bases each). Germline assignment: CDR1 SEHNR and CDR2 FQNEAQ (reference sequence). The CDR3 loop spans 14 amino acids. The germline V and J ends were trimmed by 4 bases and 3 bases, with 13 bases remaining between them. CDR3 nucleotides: TGTGCCAGCAGCTCCCGGGACGGAAACTACGAGCAGTACTTC. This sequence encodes CASSSRDGNYEQYF.

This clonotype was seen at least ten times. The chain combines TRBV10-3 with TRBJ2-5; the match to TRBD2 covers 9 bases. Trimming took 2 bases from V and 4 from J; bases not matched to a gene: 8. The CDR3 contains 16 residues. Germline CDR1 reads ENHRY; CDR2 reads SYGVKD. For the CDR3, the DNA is TGTGCCATCAGTGAGGTGGTAGCGGGAGCCCCAGAGACCCAGTACTTC. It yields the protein CAISEVVAGAPETQYF.

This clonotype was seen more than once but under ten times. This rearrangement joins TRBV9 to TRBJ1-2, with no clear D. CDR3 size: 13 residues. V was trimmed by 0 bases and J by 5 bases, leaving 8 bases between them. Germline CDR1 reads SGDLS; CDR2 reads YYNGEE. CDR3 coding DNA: TGTGCCAGCAGCGTAGAGGATTATTATGGCTACACCTTC. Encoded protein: CASSVEDYYGYTF.

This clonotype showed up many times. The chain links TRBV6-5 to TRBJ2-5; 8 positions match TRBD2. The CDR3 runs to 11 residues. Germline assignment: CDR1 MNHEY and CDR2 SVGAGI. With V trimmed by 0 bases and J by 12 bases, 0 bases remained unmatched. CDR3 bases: TGTGCCAGCAGTTACTCCGGGGGGGAGTACTTC. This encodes CASSYSGGEYF.

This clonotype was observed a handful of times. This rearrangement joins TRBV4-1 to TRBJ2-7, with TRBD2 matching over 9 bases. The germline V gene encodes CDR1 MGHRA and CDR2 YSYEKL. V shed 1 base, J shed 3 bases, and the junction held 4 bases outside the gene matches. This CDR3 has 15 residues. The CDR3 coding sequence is TGCGCCAGCAGCCAAGGTAGCGGGGGCCTCTACGAGCAGTACTTC. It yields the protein CASSQGSGGLYEQYF.

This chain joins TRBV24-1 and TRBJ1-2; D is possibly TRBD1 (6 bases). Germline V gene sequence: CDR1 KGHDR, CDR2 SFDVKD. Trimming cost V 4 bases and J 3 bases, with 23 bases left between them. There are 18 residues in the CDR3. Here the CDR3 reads CATSDTPGSPGQHYGYTF. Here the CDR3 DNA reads TGTGCCACCAGTGACACTCCCGGTAGCCCCGGACAGCACTATGGCTACACCTTC.

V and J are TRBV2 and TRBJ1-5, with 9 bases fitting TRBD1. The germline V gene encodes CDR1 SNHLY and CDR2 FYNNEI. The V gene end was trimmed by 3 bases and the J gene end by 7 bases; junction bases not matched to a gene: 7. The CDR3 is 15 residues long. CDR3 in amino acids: CASSDNRGLGQPQHF. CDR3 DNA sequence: TGTGCCAGCAGTGATAACAGGGGGCTGGGGCAGCCCCAGCATTTT.

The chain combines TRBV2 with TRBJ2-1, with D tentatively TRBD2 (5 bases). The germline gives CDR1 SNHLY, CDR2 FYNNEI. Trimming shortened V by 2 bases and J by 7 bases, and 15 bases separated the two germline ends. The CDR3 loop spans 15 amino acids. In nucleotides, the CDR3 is TGTGCCAGCAGTGAAACTAGGGTCTCCACGAATGAGCAGTTCTTC. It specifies CASSETRVSTNEQFF.

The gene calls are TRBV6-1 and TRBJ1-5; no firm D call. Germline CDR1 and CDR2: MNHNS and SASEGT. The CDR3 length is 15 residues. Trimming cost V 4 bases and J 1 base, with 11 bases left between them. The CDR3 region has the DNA TGTGCCAGCAGTGTTTTGGGCAGCAGCAATCAGCCCCAGCATTTT. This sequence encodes CASSVLGSSNQPQHF.

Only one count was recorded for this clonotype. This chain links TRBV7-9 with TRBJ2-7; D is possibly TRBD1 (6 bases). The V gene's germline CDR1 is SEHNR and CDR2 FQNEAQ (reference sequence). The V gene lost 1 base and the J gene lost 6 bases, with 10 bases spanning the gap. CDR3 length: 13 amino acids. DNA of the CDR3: TGTGCCAGCAGCTTAGATGGGGGCGGCGAGCAGTACTTC. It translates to CASSLDGGGEQYF. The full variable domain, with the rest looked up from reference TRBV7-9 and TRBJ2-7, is DTGVSQNPRHKITKRGQNVTFRCDPISEHNRLYWYRQTLGQGPEFLTYFQNEAQLEKSRLLSDRFSAERPKGSFSTLEIQRTEQGDSAMYLCASSLDGGGEQYFGPGTRLTVT.

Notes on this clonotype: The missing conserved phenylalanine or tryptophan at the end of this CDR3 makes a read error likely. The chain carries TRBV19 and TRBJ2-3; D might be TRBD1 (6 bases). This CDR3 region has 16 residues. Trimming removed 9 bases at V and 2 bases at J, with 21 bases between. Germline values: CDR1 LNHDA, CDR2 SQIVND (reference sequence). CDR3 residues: CASSPFDRPSTDTQYC. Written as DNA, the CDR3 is TGTGCCAGCTCACCATTTGACAGGCCGTCCACAGATACGCAGTATTGT.

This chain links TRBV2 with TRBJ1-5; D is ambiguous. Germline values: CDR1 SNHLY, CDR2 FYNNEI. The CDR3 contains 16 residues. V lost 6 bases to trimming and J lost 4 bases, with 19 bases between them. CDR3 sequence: CASSPVRRQQNQPQHF. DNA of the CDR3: TGTGCCAGCAGCCCCGTTCGGAGGCAGCAAAATCAGCCCCAGCATTTT.